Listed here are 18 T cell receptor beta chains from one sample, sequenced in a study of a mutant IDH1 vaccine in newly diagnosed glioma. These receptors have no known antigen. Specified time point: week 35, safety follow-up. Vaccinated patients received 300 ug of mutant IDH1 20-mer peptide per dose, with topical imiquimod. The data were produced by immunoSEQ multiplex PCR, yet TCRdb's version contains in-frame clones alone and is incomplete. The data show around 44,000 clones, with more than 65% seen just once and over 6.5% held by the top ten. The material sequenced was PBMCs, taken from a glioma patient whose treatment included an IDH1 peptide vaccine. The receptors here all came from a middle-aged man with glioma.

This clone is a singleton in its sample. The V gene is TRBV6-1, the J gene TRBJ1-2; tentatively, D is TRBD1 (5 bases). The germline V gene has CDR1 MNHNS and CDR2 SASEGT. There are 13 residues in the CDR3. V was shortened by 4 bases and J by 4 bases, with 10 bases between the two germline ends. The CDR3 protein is CASSGQLFYGYTF. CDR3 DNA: TGTGCCAGCAGTGGACAGCTGTTCTATGGCTACACCTTC.

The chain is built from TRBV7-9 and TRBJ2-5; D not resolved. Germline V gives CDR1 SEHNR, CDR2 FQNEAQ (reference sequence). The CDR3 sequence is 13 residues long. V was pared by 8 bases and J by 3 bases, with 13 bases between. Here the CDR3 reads CASHPGGEETQYF. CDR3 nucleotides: TGTGCCAGCCACCCGGGTGGTGAAGAGACCCAGTACTTC.

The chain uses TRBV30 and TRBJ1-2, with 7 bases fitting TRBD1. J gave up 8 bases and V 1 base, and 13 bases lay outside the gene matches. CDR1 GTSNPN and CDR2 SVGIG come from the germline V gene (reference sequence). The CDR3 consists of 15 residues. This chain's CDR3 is CAWSGPDRVRRGYTF. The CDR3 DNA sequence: TGTGCCTGGAGTGGCCCAGACAGGGTTCGGCGCGGCTACACCTTC.

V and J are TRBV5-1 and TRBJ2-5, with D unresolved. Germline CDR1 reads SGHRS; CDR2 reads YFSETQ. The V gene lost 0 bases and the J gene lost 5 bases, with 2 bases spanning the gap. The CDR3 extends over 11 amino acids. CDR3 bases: TGCGCCAGCAGCTTGGTGGAGACCCAGTACTTC. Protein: CASSLVETQYF.

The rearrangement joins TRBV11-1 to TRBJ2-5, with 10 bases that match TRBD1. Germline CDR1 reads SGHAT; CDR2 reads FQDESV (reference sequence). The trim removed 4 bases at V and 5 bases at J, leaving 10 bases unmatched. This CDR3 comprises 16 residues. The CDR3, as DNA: TGTGCCAGCAGCTGGGGACAGGGGAGGCTTTCGGAGACCCAGTACTTC. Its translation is CASSWGQGRLSETQYF. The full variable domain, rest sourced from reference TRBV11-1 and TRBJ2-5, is EAEVAQSPRYKITEKSQAVAFWCDPISGHATLYWYRQILGQGPELLVQFQDESVVDDSQLPKDRFSAERLKGVDSTLKIQPAELGDSAMYLCASSWGQGRLSETQYFGPGTRLLVL.

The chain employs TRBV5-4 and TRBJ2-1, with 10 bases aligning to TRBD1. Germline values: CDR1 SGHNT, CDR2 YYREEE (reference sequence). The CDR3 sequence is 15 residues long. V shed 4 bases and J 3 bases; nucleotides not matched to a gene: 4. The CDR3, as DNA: TGTGCCAGCAGCGCGGGACAGGGGAGCTACAATGAGCAGTTCTTC. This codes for CASSAGQGSYNEQFF.

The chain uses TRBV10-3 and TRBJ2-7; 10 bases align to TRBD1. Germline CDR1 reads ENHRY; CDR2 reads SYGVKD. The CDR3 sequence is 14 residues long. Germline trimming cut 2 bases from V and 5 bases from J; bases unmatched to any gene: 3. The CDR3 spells CAISEAGTGDEQYF. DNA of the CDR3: TGTGCCATCAGTGAGGCGGGGACAGGGGACGAGCAGTACTTC.

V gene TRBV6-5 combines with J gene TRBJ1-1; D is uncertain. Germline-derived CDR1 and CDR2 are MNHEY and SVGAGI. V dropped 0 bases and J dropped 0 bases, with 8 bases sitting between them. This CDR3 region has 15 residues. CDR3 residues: CASSYSSGMNTEAFF. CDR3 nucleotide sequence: TGTGCCAGCAGTTACTCGTCGGGGATGAACACTGAAGCTTTCTTT.

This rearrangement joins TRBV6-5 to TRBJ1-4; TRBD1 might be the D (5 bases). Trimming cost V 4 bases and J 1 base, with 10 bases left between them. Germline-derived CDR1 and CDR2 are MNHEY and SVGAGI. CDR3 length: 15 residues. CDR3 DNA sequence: TGTGCCAGCAGTTGGAGGGGAGTAACTAATGAAAAACTGTTTTTT. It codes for CASSWRGVTNEKLFF.

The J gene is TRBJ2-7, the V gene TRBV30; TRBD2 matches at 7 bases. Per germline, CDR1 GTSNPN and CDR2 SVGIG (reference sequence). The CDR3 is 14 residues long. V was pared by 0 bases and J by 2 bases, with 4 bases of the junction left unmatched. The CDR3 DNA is TGTGCCTGGAGTGTGGCTAGCGGACCCTACGAGCAGTACTTC. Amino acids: CAWSVASGPYEQYF.

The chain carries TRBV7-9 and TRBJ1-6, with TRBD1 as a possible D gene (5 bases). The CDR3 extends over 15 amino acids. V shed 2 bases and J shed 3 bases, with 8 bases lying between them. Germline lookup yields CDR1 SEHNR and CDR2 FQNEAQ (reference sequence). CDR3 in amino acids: CASSLSDNYNSPLHF. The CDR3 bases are TGTGCCAGCAGCTTATCGGACAACTATAATTCACCCCTCCACTTT.

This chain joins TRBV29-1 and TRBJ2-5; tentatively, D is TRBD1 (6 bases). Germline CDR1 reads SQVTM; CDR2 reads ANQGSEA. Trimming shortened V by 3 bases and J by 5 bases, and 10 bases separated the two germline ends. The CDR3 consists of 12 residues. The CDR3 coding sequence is TGCAGCGTTGACAGGGGTGAGGAGACCCAGTACTTC. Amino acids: CSVDRGEETQYF.

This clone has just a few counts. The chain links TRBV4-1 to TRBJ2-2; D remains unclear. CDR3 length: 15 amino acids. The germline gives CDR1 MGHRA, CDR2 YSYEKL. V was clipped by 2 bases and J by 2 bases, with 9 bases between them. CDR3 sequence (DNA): TGCGCCAGCAGCCAACCGACACGAAACACCGGGGAGCTGTTTTTT. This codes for CASSQPTRNTGELFF.

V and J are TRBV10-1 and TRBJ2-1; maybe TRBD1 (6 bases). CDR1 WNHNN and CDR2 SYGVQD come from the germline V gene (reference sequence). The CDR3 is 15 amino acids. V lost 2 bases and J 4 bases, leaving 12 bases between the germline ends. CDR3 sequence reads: CASSEGRGTYNEQFF. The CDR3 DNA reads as TGCGCCAGCAGTGAGGGAAGGGGGACGTACAATGAGCAGTTCTTC.

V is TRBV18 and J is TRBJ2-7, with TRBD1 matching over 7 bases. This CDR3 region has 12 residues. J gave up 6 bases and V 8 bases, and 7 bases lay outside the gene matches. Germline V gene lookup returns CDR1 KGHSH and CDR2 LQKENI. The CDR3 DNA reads TGTGCCAGCGGCGGACAGGCGGGCGAGCAGTACTTC. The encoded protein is CASGGQAGEQYF.

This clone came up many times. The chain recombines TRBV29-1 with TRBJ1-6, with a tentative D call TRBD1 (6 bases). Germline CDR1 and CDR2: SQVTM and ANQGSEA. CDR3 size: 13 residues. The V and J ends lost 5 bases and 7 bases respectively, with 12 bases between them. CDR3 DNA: TGCAGCGTTACGGAGACAGGAAATTCACCCCTCCACTTT. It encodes CSVTETGNSPLHF. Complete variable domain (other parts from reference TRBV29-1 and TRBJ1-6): SAVISQKPSRDICQRGTSLTIQCQVDSQVTMMFWYRQQPGQSLTLIATANQGSEATYESGFVIDKFPISRPNLTFSTLTVSNMSPEDSSIYLCSVTETGNSPLHFGNGTRLTVT.

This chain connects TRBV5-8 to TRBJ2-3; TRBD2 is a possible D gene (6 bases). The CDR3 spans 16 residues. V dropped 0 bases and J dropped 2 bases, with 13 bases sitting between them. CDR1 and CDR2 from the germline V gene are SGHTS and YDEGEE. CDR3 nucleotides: TGTGCCAGCAGCTTGGGGCTAGCGAAAATCACAGATACGCAGTATTTT. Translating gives CASSLGLAKITDTQYF.

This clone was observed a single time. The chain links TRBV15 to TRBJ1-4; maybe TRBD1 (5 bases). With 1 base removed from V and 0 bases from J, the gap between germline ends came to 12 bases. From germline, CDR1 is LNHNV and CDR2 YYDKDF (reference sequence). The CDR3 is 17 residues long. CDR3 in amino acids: CATSRGGTGATNEKLFF. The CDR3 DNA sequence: TGTGCCACCAGCAGAGGCGGGACGGGAGCAACTAATGAAAAACTGTTTTTT. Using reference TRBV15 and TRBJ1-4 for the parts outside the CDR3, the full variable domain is DAMVIQNPRYQVTQFGKPVTLSCSQTLNHNVMYWYQQKSSQAPKLLFHYYDKDFNNEADTPDNFQSRRPNTSFCFLDIRSPGLGDTAMYLCATSRGGTGATNEKLFFGSGTQLSVL.